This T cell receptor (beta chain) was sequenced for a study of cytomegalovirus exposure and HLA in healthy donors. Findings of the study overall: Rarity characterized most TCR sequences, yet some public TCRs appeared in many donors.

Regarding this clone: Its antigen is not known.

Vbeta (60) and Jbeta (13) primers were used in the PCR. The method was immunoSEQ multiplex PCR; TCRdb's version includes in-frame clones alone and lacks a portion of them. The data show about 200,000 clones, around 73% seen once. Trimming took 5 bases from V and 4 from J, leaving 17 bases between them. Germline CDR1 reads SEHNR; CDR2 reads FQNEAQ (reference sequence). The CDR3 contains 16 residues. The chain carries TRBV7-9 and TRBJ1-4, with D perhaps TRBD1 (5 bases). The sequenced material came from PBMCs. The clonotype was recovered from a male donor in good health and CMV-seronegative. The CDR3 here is CASSPPAGPVNEKLFF. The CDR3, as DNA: TGTGCCAGCAGCCCCCCCGCGGGGCCAGTTAATGAAAAACTGTTTTTT.